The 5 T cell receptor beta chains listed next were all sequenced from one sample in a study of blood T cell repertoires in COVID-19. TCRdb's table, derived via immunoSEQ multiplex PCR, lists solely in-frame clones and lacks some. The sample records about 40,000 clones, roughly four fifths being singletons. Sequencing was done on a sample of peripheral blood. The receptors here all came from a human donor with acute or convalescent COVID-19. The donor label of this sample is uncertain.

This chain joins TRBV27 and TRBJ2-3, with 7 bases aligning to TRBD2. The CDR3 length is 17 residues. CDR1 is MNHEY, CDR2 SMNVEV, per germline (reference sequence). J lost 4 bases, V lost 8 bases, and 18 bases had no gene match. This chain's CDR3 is CASRGASGYTRADTQYF. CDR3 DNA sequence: TGTGCCAGCCGAGGAGCTAGCGGTTATACGCGGGCAGATACGCAGTATTTT.

CDR3 protein: CASSQVPTSGGWYNEQFF. CDR3 nucleotide sequence: TGCGCCAGCAGCCAAGTTCCCACTAGCGGGGGGTGGTATAATGAGCAGTTCTTC. The chain has TRBV4-1 and TRBJ2-1, with 12 bases identical to TRBD2. The J segment lost 7 bases and the V segment lost 1 base, leaving 11 bases of the junction unmatched. CDR1 and CDR2 (germline): MGHRA, YSYEKL. This CDR3 contains 18 residues.

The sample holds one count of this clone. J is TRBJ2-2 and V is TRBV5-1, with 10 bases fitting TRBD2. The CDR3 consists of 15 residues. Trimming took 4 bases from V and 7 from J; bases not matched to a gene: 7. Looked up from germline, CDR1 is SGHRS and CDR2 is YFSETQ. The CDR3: CASSPVLAGSGELFF. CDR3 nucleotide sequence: TGCGCCAGCAGCCCGGTACTAGCGGGAAGCGGGGAGCTGTTTTTT. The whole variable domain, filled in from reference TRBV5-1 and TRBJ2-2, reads KAGVTQTPRYLIKTRGQQVTLSCSPISGHRSVSWYQQTPGQGLQFLFEYFSETQRNKGNFPGRFSGRQFSNSRSEMNVSTLELGDSALYLCASSPVLAGSGELFFGEGSRLTVL.

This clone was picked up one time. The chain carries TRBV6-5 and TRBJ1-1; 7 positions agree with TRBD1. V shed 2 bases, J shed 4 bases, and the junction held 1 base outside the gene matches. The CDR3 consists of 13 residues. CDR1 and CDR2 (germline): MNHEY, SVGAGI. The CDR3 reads CASSYPGGTEAFF. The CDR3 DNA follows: TGTGCCAGCAGTTACCCAGGGGGCACTGAAGCTTTCTTT.

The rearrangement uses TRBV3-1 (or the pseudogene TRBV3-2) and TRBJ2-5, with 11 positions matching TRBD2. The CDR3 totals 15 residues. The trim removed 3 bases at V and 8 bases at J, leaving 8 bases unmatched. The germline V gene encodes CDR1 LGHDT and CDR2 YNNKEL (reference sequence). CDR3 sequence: CASSQLTSGVGTQYF. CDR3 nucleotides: TGTGCCAGCAGCCAGCTGACTAGCGGGGTTGGAACCCAGTACTTC.